This T cell receptor (beta chain) was recorded in a study of cytomegalovirus exposure and HLA in healthy donors. Germline V lookup: CDR1 SSHAT, CDR2 FNYEAQ (reference sequence). The CDR3 is made up of 14 amino acids. For this clone: Its antigen is unidentified. At one of its ends the junction is not consistent with the germline gene, which may arise from a read error.

PCR used 60 Vbeta primers and 13 Jbeta primers. Assay used: immunoSEQ multiplex PCR; TCRdb lists only in-frame clones, some missing. The sample consists of some 150,000 clones, roughly 85% of them appearing once. Study outcomes and limitations: The likely explanation for a cluster of highly shared sequence variants was sequencing artifact.

This chain uses TRBV7-7 with TRBJ2-1, with 7 nucleotides matching TRBD2. Sequences were obtained from PBMCs. This receptor was taken from a man aged 35 to 55 in good health and CMV-seronegative. CDR3 loop: CASSQSGANNEQFF. DNA for the CDR3: TGTGCTAGCAGCCAAAGCGGGGCTAACAATGAGCAGTTCTTC.